The 19 T cell receptor beta chains given below trace back to one sample, sequenced in a study of blood T cell repertoires in COVID-19. The assay was immunoSEQ multiplex PCR, and TCRdb's table has in-frame clones only and misses some. Here the sample spans 50,000 to 70,000 clones, approximately 86% being singletons. The specimen was peripheral blood. All receptors come from a man aged 50 to 59 with active COVID-19.

The CDR3 loop reads CASSLSAGGYNEQFF. In DNA form, the CDR3 reads TGTGCCAGCAGCTTATCGGCGGGGGGGTACAATGAGCAGTTCTTC. This chain joins TRBV7-9 and TRBJ2-1, with TRBD2 matching over 9 bases. CDR3 size: 15 residues. Trimming removed 2 bases from V and 4 bases from J; junction bases left unmatched: 3. Per the germline V gene, CDR1 is SEHNR and CDR2 is FQNEAQ (reference sequence).

The V gene is TRBV28, the J gene TRBJ2-7; D remains ambiguous. The germline V gene has CDR1 MDHEN and CDR2 SYDVKM. V shed 6 bases and J shed 2 bases, with 5 bases lying between them. The CDR3 is made up of 11 amino acids. The chain's CDR3 is CASRTAYEQYF. In nucleotides, the CDR3 is TGTGCCAGCAGAACAGCCTACGAGCAGTACTTC.

This chain connects TRBV5-1 to TRBJ2-7; a possible D gene is TRBD2 (6 bases). Germline V gives CDR1 SGHRS, CDR2 YFSETQ. V lost 3 bases, J lost 1 base, and 14 bases lay in between. The CDR3 totals 15 residues. CDR3 amino acids: CASSSLASPSYEQYV. Here the CDR3 DNA reads TGCGCCAGCAGCTCACTAGCAAGCCCTTCCTACGAGCAGTACGTC.

J is TRBJ2-1 and V is TRBV24-1; D is perhaps TRBD2 (6 bases). Trimming cost V 2 bases and J 10 bases, with 14 bases left between them. Germline-derived CDR1 and CDR2 are KGHDR and SFDVKD. The CDR3 length is 14 residues. The CDR3 DNA reads TGTGCCACCAGTGATTCAGGCACCGGGAGCGAGCAGTTCTTC. It specifies CATSDSGTGSEQFF.

This chain connects TRBV5-4 to TRBJ1-2, with unresolved D. CDR1 and CDR2 from the germline V gene are SGHNT and YYREEE (reference sequence). V dropped 3 bases and J dropped 6 bases, with 15 bases sitting between them. This CDR3 has 14 residues. The CDR3 DNA is TGTGCCAGCAGCTCGCCCGGGATACTCAATGGCTACACCTTC. As protein: CASSSPGILNGYTF.

V is TRBV7-9 and J is TRBJ1-2; TRBD1 matches at 12 bases. V shed 5 bases and J 2 bases; nucleotides not matched to a gene: 9. The CDR3 is 17 residues long. In germline, CDR1 is SEHNR, CDR2 FQNEAQ (reference sequence). The CDR3 sequence is CASSHPGQGAANYGYTF. For the CDR3, the DNA is TGTGCCAGCAGCCATCCGGGACAGGGGGCGGCCAACTATGGCTACACCTTC. Complete variable domain (other parts from reference TRBV7-9 and TRBJ1-2): DTGVSQNPRHKITKRGQNVTFRCDPISEHNRLYWYRQTLGQGPEFLTYFQNEAQLEKSRLLSDRFSAERPKGSFSTLEIQRTEQGDSAMYLCASSHPGQGAANYGYTFGSGTRLTVV.

Here the CDR3 DNA reads TGTGCCACCAGTGAAAGCGGGAGGGCCTATGAGCAGTTCTTC. The encoded protein is CATSESGRAYEQFF. This rearrangement joins TRBV24-1 to TRBJ2-1; 10 bases fit TRBD2. The CDR3 runs to 14 residues. The junction had 4 bases not matched to a gene; V was cut back by 4 bases and J by 8 bases. The germline gives CDR1 KGHDR, CDR2 SFDVKD.

The CDR3 nucleotides are TGTGCCAGCAGTTCCATCTGGGACAGCAGAAACTATGGCTACACCTTC. Protein: CASSSIWDSRNYGYTF. This sequence joins TRBV27 and TRBJ1-2; TRBD1 matches at 7 bases. The CDR3 spans 16 residues. J gave up 2 bases and V 4 bases, and 10 bases lay outside the gene matches. The germline CDR1 and CDR2 sequences are MNHEY and SMNVEV (reference sequence).

This chain joins TRBV6-5 and TRBJ1-6; D is perhaps TRBD1 (6 bases). The CDR3 runs to 15 residues. Germline V CDR1 and CDR2: MNHEY, SVGAGI. Deletions cut 0 bases from V and 9 bases from J, with 12 bases between. CDR3 nucleotide sequence: TGTGCCAGCAGTTACTCTCGGGACAACGGTTCACCCCTCCACTTT. It translates to CASSYSRDNGSPLHF.

The chain carries TRBV6-6 and TRBJ1-1; TRBD1 matches 7 bases. The CDR3 runs 11 residues. Trimming at V came to 7 bases and at J to 11 bases, leaving 7 bases not matched to a gene. The germline V gene has CDR1 MNHNY and CDR2 SVGAGI (reference sequence). The CDR3 DNA is TGTGCCAGCAAGCAGGGGGTAGGGGCTTTCTTT. Its translation is CASKQGVGAFF.

The chain joins TRBV4-1 to TRBJ1-2; TRBD1 matches at 8 bases. Looked up from germline, CDR1 is MGHRA and CDR2 is YSYEKL. V lost 3 bases, J lost 6 bases, and 12 bases stayed unmatched. The CDR3 sequence is 16 residues long. The CDR3 region is CASSHPPAGGIDGYTF. Here the CDR3 DNA reads TGCGCCAGCAGCCATCCACCCGCAGGGGGCATTGATGGCTACACCTTC.

V is TRBV6-5 and J is TRBJ1-1; a possible D gene is TRBD1 (5 bases). CDR1 is MNHEY, CDR2 SVGAGI, per germline. The CDR3 runs 15 residues. Trimming took off 0 bases at V and 3 bases at J, with 11 bases between the two ends. The CDR3 DNA sequence: TGTGCCAGCAGTTACTCGATACGGGGGGACACTGAAGCTTTCTTT. As protein: CASSYSIRGDTEAFF.

This clone was seen a few times. V is TRBV2 and J is TRBJ1-2; 8 nucleotides line up with TRBD1. Germline V gives CDR1 SNHLY, CDR2 FYNNEI. The J segment lost 4 bases and the V segment lost 5 bases, leaving 9 bases of the junction unmatched. The CDR3 runs to 15 residues. The CDR3 DNA reads TGTGCCAGCAGTCCCCGGCAGGGGGCCTTCTATGGCTACACCTTC. Translating it yields CASSPRQGAFYGYTF. The whole variable domain, remainder taken from reference TRBV2 and TRBJ1-2, is EPEVTQTPSHQVTQMGQEVILRCVPISNHLYFYWYRQILGQKVEFLVSFYNNEISEKSEIFDDQFSVERPDGSNFTLKIRSTKLEDSAMYFCASSPRQGAFYGYTFGSGTRLTVV.

The chain joins TRBV5-4 to TRBJ1-2; D not certain. The germline V gene encodes CDR1 SGHNT and CDR2 YYREEE (reference sequence). V was trimmed by 5 bases and J by 3 bases, leaving 14 bases between them. The CDR3 has 14 amino acids. DNA of the CDR3: TGTGCCAGCAGATGGGCTGATCGCCACTATGGCTACACCTTC. This gives the protein CASRWADRHYGYTF.

The rearrangement uses TRBV2 and TRBJ1-1; D is unresolved. Between the trimmed V and J ends, which lost 10 bases and 5 bases, there was a span of 14 bases. CDR1 SNHLY and CDR2 FYNNEI come from the germline V gene. CDR3 size: 12 residues. CDR3 in amino acids: CATKRERTEAFF. The CDR3 DNA follows: TGTGCCACCAAGAGGGAGAGAACTGAAGCTTTCTTT.

This sequence joins TRBV3-1 (or the pseudogene TRBV3-2) and TRBJ1-1, with 9 positions matching TRBD1. The J segment lost 10 bases and the V segment lost 4 bases, leaving 7 bases of the junction unmatched. The CDR3 length is 13 residues. CDR1 and CDR2 (germline): LGHDT, YNNKEL (reference sequence). The CDR3 nucleotides are TGTGCCAGCAGCCTCATAGACAGGGGGGGAGCTTTCTTT. This translates into CASSLIDRGGAFF.

V is TRBV7-8 and J is TRBJ1-6; D remains ambiguous. Trimming took off 3 bases at V and 11 bases at J, with 8 bases between the two ends. The CDR3 contains 12 residues. Germline CDR1 reads SGHVS; CDR2 reads FQNEAQ. DNA of the CDR3: TGTGCCAGCAGCTTTGAGGGTGCACCCCTCCACTTT. Translated, it gives CASSFEGAPLHF.

V gene TRBV6-4 combines with J gene TRBJ2-1; 9 bases line up with TRBD2. The germline CDR1 and CDR2 sequences are MRHNA and SNTAGT. V gave up 2 bases and J gave up 7 bases; unmatched junction bases: 9. This CDR3 is built from 16 residues. For the CDR3, the DNA is TGTGCCAGCAGTGACGATTGGACTAGCGAGACAAATGAGCAGTTCTTC. Residues: CASSDDWTSETNEQFF.

The chain employs TRBV12-3 or TRBV12-4 and TRBJ2-3, with a possible D match to TRBD2 (6 bases). Trimming removed 8 bases from V and 3 bases from J, with 9 bases in between. CDR3 length: 12 residues. This chain's CDR3 is CASRLETDTQYF. The CDR3, as DNA: TGTGCCAGCCGACTAGAAACAGATACGCAGTATTTT.